This TCR beta chain was identified during a study of identical twins. Broader study findings: Twin pairs had excess sharing that was weaker in beta out-of-frame sequences. The analysis was cross-sectional rather than longitudinal within donors. The study found excess low generation probability among twin-shared out-of-frame alpha sequences.

This clonotype was observed many times. Its antigen is not identified. Healthy Caucasians alone served as donors. There are 14 residues in the CDR3. Trimming left V 2 bases short and J 5 bases short, with 9 bases between. The germline V gene encodes CDR1 LGHNA and CDR2 YNFKEQ. MiXCR, run by TCRdb on the 5' RACE reads, gives a single entry per CDR3 protein. The table includes approximately 700,000 distinct CDR3 sequences, around 6% detected once. This chain links TRBV4-2 with TRBJ2-2, with D possibly being TRBD1 (5 bases). This TCR was sampled from a man aged 18 to 30 in good health. The specimen was naive T cells sorted from blood. CDR3 loop: CASSQQGRTGELFF. The DNA of the CDR3 is TGTGCCAGCAGCCAACAGGGAAGGACCGGGGAGCTGTTTTTT.